This T cell receptor beta chain was recovered during a study of cytomegalovirus exposure and HLA in healthy donors. V was shortened by 6 bases and J by 2 bases, with 18 bases between the two germline ends. The germline V gene has CDR1 MDHEN and CDR2 SYDVKM. The CDR3 has 16 amino acids. PCR involved 60 Vbeta and 13 Jbeta primers. Libraries were prepared by immunoSEQ multiplex PCR; TCRdb keeps only in-frame clonotypes and omits some of them. This sample has roughly 100,000 clones; 79% occur once, and the top ten carry approximately 3.7%. The genes are TRBV28 and TRBJ2-3; TRBD2 is a possible D gene (6 bases). The receptor was isolated from a man aged 50 to 60 in good health and CMV-seropositive. The sample was PBMCs. The DNA for the CDR3 is TGTGCCAGCAGGGACCAGCGGGCCGAATCCACAGATACGCAGTATTTT. Translating it yields CASRDQRAESTDTQYF.